The present T cell receptor (beta chain) was sequenced within a study of T cells expressing NK-cell markers (TCRdb year 2020). Describing the broader study: In sorted CD3+CD56+NKG2C+, CD3+CD56+NKG2C- and CD3+CD56-NKG2C+ T-cell subsets from several donors, TCR beta-chain repertoires were profiled. The libraries were sequenced on Illumina HiSeq 2000/2500, MiSeq or NextSeq, producing 2 x 150 bp reads. Of the eight sequenced donors, seven were found to be HCMV-seropositive and one was found to be HCMV-seronegative. The study sequenced eight donors, all healthy volunteers chosen at random: three men and five women. The research as a whole found: Those dominant clonotypes were again the most abundant among CD3+CD56-NKG2C+ cells in four donors, at roughly 25-65%. Whether the expanded NKG2C-expressing T cell clones were specific for HCMV antigens remained unclear. In a handful of donors, the dominant CD3+CD56+NKG2C+ clonotypes were among the top 10 CD8+ clonotypes and accounted for roughly 1.0-7.5% of CD8+ T cells.

About this clonotype: No cognate antigen has been identified for it.

Sequencing instrument: Illumina HiSeq 2000. The TCR beta cDNA libraries were made using 5'RACE template switching, a step that added both a universal primer site and unique molecular identifiers. Synthesis of cDNA was primed from the TCR beta constant segment and was followed by two consecutive PCR amplification steps. The source study handled its data this way. MIGEC was used to demultiplex reads and group reads by UMI, and MiTCR was used to assemble and quantify clonotypes. To exclude erroneous sequences, any TCR cDNA sequence not supported by at least two reads was discarded. Downstream repertoire analysis used the tcR package, and clonotypes were matched across fractions by CDR3 nucleotide sequence plus V segment. VDJmatch was used to annotate antigen specificity against VDJdb, with one amino acid substitution in CDR3 permitted. TCRdb reprocessed the reads and lists each CDR3 protein sequence as a single entry, with no DNA. It is TCRdb's table, rather than the study itself, that gives the V and J calls and clone size. This sample's table lists roughly 160,000 distinct CDR3 sequences. Of the sample, 18% is held by the ten largest clones.

HCMV-specific IgG was detected in serum with a commercial ELISA kit to determine HCMV serostatus. Ficoll density gradient centrifugation was used to isolate peripheral blood mononuclear cells from blood. CDR1 DFQATT and CDR2 SNEGSKA are derived from the germline V gene (reference sequence). From its cysteine to its phenylalanine, the CDR3 spans 14 amino acids. No DNA is recorded. Sequencing was done on a sample of blood T cells: a sorted CD56 or NKG2C T cell subset, CD4+ or CD8+ T cells, or bulk PBMC T cells (not recorded which). The rearrangement joined TRBV20-1 to TRBJ1-1; TCRdb returns TRBD1, unconfirmable since there is no DNA. The receptor was derived from a woman between 18 and 70 years old in good health. The CDR3 reads CSARRTGRNTEAFF.